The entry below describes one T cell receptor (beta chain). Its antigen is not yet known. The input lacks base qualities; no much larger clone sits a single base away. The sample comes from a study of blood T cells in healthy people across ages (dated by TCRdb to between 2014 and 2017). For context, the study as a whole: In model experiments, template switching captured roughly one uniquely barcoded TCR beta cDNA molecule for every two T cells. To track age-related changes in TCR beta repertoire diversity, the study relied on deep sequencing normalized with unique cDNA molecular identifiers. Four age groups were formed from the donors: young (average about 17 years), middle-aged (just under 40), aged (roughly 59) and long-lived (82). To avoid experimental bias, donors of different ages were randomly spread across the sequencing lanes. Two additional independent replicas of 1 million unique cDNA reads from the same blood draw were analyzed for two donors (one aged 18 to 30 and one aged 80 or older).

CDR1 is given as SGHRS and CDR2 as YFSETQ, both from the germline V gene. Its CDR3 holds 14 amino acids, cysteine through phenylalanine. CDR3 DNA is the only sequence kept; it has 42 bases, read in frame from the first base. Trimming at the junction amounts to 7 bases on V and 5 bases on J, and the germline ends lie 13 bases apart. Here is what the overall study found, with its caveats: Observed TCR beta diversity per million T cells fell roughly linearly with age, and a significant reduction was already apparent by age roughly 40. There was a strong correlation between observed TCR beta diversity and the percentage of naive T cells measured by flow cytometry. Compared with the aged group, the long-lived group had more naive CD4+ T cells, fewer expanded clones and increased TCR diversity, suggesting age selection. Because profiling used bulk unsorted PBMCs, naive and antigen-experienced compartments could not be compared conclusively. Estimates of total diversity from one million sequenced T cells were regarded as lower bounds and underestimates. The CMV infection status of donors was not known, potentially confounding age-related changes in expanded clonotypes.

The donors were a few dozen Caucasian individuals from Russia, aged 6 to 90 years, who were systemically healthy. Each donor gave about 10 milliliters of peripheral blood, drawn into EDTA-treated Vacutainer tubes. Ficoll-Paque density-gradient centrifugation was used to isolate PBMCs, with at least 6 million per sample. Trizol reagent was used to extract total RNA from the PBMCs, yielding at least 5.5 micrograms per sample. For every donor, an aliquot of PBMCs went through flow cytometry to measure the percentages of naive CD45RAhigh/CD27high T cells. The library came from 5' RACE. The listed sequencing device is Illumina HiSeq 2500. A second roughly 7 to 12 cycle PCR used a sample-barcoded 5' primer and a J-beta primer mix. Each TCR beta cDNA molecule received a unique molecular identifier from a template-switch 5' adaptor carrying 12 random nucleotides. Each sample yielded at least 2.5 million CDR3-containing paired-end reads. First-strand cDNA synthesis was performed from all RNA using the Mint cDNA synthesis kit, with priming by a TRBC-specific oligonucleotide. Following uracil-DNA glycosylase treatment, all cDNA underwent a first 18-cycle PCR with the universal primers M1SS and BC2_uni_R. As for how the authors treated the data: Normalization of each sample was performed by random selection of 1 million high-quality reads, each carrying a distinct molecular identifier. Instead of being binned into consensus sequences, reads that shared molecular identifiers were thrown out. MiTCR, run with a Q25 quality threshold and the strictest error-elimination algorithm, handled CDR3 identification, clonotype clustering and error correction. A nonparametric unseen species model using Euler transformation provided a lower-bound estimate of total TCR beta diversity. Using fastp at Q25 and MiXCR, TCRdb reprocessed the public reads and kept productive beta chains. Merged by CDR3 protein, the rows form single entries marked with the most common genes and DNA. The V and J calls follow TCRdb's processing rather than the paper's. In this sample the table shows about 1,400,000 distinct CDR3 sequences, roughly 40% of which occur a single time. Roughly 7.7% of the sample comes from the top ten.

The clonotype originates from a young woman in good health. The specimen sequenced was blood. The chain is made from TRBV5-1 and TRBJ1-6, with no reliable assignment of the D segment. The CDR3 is CASRPRQDNSPLHF. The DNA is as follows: TGCGCCAGCCGTCCGAGGCAGGATAATTCACCCCTCCACTTT. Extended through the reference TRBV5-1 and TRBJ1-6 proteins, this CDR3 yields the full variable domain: KAGVTQTPRYLIKTRGQQVTLSCSPISGHRSVSWYQQTPGQGLQFLFEYFSETQRNKGNFPGRFSGRQFSNSRSEMNVSTLELGDSALYLCASRPRQDNSPLHFGNGTRLTVT.